The rows below give T cell receptor beta chains drawn from one sample of a study of blood T cell repertoires in COVID-19. Profiling relied on immunoSEQ multiplex PCR, and the TCRdb table lists in-frame clones only, not all of them. The table has 250,000 or so clones, approximately 83% seen once. Sequencing used PBMCs or T cells enriched from blood (not recorded which). These receptor sequences come from a woman in her forties or fifties who had recovered from COVID-19. Both conserved end residues are part of each CDR3. D genes are given only for firm matches. Rows give clone size only sometimes, using once, few, many, or a class for an expanded clone.

size: -; V: TRBV2; D: -; J: TRBJ2-7; DNA: TGTGCCAGCAGAATCATACCAGGTTCCCACGAGCAGTACTTC; CDR3: CASRIIPGSHEQYF
size: few; V: TRBV19; D: -; J: TRBJ1-1; DNA: TGTGCCAGTAGTACAACAGGCTTAACTCCGATGAACACTGAAGCTTTCTTT; CDR3: CASSTTGLTPMNTEAFF
size: -; V: TRBV5-1; D: -; J: TRBJ1-2; DNA: TGCGCCAGCAGCTTGGAAGGGGGGGCTTACTATAACGATGGCTACACCTTC; CDR3: CASSLEGGAYYNDGYTF
size: -; V: TRBV6-5; D: -; J: TRBJ1-1; DNA: TGTGCCACCTCCCTCGAGGGTCTACCCTTCTTT; CDR3: CATSLEGLPFF
size: -; V: TRBV7-6; D: -; J: TRBJ1-5; DNA: TGTGCCAGCAGCCCAGGGGCCAATCAGCCCCAGCATTTT; CDR3: CASSPGANQPQHF
size: -; V: TRBV4-1; D: TRBD2; J: TRBJ2-7; DNA: TGCGCCAGCAGCCCCAGGAGCGGGACCCGCTTTAACAAGCAGTACTTC; CDR3: CASSPRSGTRFNKQYF
size: -; V: TRBV4-1; D: TRBD1; J: TRBJ2-1; DNA: TGCGCCAGCAGCCCGAGGGAAGGGGACAGGGGATACAATGAGCAGTTCTTC; CDR3: CASSPREGDRGYNEQFF
size: -; V: TRBV9; D: -; J: TRBJ2-3; DNA: TGTGCCAGCAGCGTAGATAGTAGCGGAGCCCCCGCGGCAGATACGCAGTATTTT; CDR3: CASSVDSSGAPAADTQYF
size: -; V: TRBV9; D: TRBD1; J: TRBJ2-3; DNA: TGTGCCAGTTCACAGGGGGCCGGCACAGATACGCAGTATTTT; CDR3: CASSQGAGTDTQYF
size: -; V: TRBV3-1/TRBV3-2; D: TRBD1; J: TRBJ1-6; DNA: TGTGCCAGCAGCTCTCGACAGGGCGCCACATCACCCCTCCACTTT; CDR3: CASSSRQGATSPLHF
size: -; V: TRBV10-1; D: TRBD1; J: TRBJ1-5; DNA: TGCGCCAGCAGGGGGGGACAGGGCAATCAGCCCCAGCATTTT; CDR3: CASRGGQGNQPQHF
size: -; V: TRBV6-2/TRBV6-3; D: TRBD2; J: TRBJ2-7; DNA: TGTGCCAGCAGTTACTATGGGACTAGCGACTACCCTGATCACGAGCAGTACTTC; CDR3: CASSYYGTSDYPDHEQYF
size: -; V: TRBV6-5; D: -; J: TRBJ2-5; DNA: TGTGCCAGCAGTAGACAGAATCAAGAGACCCAGTACTTC; CDR3: CASSRQNQETQYF
size: -; V: TRBV10-2; D: TRBD1; J: TRBJ1-4; DNA: TGCGCCAGCAGTGAGACAGGGGGAGGTGAAAAACTGTTTTTT; CDR3: CASSETGGGEKLFF
size: -; V: TRBV5-6; D: TRBD1; J: TRBJ2-2; DNA: TGTGCCAGCAGCTTGGCCACAGGGGCTAACACCGGGGAGCTGTTTTTT; CDR3: CASSLATGANTGELFF
size: -; V: TRBV19; D: TRBD1; J: TRBJ2-2; DNA: TGTGCCGGGGGACAGGGGACGAGTACCGGGGAGCTGTTTTTT; CDR3: CAGGQGTSTGELFF
size: -; V: TRBV7-9; D: -; J: TRBJ1-6; DNA: TGTGCCAGCAGCTTAGTCGCGGGCTCCTATAATTCACCCCTCCACTTT; CDR3: CASSLVAGSYNSPLHF
size: -; V: TRBV12-3/TRBV12-4; D: -; J: TRBJ2-7; DNA: TGTGCCAGCCAGGACAGCACCTCCTACGAGCAGTACTTC; CDR3: CASQDSTSYEQYF
size: -; V: TRBV3-1/TRBV3-2; D: TRBD2; J: TRBJ2-1; DNA: TGTGCCAGCACCGCTAGCGGGAGGCACAATGAGCAGTTCTTC; CDR3: CASTASGRHNEQFF
size: -; V: TRBV16; D: TRBD1; J: TRBJ2-7; DNA: TGTGCCAGCAGCCCTGCTACAGGGGGCTACGAGCAGTACTTC; CDR3: CASSPATGGYEQYF
size: few; V: TRBV30; D: TRBD2; J: TRBJ2-7; DNA: TGTGCCTGGAGCTGGACTAGCGGGAGCTACGAGCAGTACTTC; CDR3: CAWSWTSGSYEQYF
size: -; V: TRBV4-1; D: -; J: TRBJ1-1; DNA: TGCGCCAGCAGCCACCAGGACAGAGACACTGAAGCTTTCTTT; CDR3: CASSHQDRDTEAFF
size: -; V: TRBV7-9; D: -; J: TRBJ2-7; DNA: TGTGCCAGCAGCTTATCAGGGGCGGAGGAGCAGTACTTC; CDR3: CASSLSGAEEQYF
size: -; V: TRBV28; D: TRBD1; J: TRBJ1-1; DNA: TGTGCCAGCAGTTCCCGGACAGGGCACCTAAAAGCTTTCTTT; CDR3: CASSSRTGHLKAFF
size: -; V: TRBV25-1; D: -; J: TRBJ1-1; DNA: TGTGCCAGCAGTGACTCCTACGGCACTGAAGCTTTCTTT; CDR3: CASSDSYGTEAFF
size: -; V: TRBV2; D: -; J: TRBJ1-5; DNA: TGTGCCAGCAGTGACCACGGGCAGCCCCAGCATTTT; CDR3: CASSDHGQPQHF
size: -; V: TRBV14; D: -; J: TRBJ2-1; DNA: TGTGCCAGCAGCCATAGGGGTGATGAGCAGTTCTTC; CDR3: CASSHRGDEQFF
size: -; V: TRBV7-2; D: TRBD1; J: TRBJ1-5; DNA: TGTGCCAGCAGCACCCGACAGGGGGTCCCTCAGCCCCAGCATTTT; CDR3: CASSTRQGVPQPQHF
size: -; V: TRBV27; D: TRBD2; J: TRBJ2-4; DNA: TGTGCCAGCAGTTTAGGAGGACTAGCAAGAGATAGCATTCAGTACTTC; CDR3: CASSLGGLARDSIQYF
size: -; V: TRBV7-9; D: -; J: TRBJ1-3; DNA: TGTGCCAGCAGCTTATCGTCTGGAAACACCATATATTTT; CDR3: CASSLSSGNTIYF